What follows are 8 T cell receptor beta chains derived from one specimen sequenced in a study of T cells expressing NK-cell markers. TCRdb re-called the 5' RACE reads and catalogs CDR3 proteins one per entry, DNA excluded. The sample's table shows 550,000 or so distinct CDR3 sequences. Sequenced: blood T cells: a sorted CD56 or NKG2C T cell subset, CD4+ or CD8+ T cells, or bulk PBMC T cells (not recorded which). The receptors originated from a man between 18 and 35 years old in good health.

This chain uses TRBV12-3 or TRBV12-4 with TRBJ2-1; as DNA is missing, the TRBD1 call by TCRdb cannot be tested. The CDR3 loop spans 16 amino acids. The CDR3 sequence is CASSLRTGKRDNEQFF.

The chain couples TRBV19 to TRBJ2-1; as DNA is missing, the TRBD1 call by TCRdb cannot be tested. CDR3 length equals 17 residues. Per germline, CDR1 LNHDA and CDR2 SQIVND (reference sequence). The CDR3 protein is CASSIVAGTGGFDEQFF.

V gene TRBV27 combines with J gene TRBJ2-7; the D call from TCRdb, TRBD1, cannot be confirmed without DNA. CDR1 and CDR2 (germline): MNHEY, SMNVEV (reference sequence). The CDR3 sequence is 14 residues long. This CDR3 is CASSPGQGGYEQYF.

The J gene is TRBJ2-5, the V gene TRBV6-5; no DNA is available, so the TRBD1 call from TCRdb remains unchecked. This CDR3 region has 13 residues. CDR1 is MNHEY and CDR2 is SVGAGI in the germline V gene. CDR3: CASSQGFAETQYF.

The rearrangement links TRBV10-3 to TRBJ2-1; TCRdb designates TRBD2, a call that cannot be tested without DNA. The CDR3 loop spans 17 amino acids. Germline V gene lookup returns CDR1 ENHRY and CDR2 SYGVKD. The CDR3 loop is CAISGDPGKGSYNEQFF.

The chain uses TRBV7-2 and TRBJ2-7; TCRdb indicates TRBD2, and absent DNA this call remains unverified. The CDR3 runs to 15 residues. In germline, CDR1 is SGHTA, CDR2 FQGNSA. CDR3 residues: CASSPDWGPSGGQYF.

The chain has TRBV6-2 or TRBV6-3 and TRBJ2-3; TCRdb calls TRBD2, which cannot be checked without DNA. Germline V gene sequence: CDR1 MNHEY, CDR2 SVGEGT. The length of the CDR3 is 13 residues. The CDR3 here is CASLGLNTDTQYF.

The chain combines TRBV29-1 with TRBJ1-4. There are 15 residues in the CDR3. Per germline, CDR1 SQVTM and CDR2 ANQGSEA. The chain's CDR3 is CSVGRRASLDEKLFF.